These 17 T cell receptor beta chains came from one sample sequenced in a study of cytomegalovirus exposure and HLA in healthy donors. The PCR used 60 Vbeta and 13 Jbeta primers. Clones were read by immunoSEQ multiplex PCR, and TCRdb kept only the in-frame ones, dropping some. The table shows about 88,000 clones, with about 90% occurring only once. The source material was PBMCs. The receptor set was obtained from a man between 18 and 35 years old in good health and CMV-seronegative.

The rearrangement joins TRBV4-1 to TRBJ2-5; D may be TRBD2 (6 bases). The CDR3 loop spans 15 amino acids. Germline assignment: CDR1 MGHRA and CDR2 YSYEKL. V lost 0 bases, J lost 4 bases, and 12 bases lay in between. CDR3 sequence reads: CASSQDRLVGETQYF. In nucleotides, the CDR3 is TGCGCCAGCAGCCAAGATCGACTAGTGGGAGAGACCCAGTACTTC.

V gene TRBV28 combines with J gene TRBJ1-1; no reliable D call. Germline assignment: CDR1 MDHEN and CDR2 SYDVKM. There are 12 residues in the CDR3. V shed 3 bases and J shed 7 bases, with 9 bases lying between them. Written as DNA, the CDR3 is TGTGCCAGCAGTTTTCGTCAGCGTGAAGCTTTCTTT. Translation: CASSFRQREAFF.

The table lists this clone with a few counts. The gene calls are TRBV5-1 and TRBJ1-6; TRBD1 matches 8 bases. The ends lost 0 bases at V and 0 bases at J; junction bases unmatched: 8. The germline CDR1 and CDR2 sequences are SGHRS and YFSETQ. The CDR3 is 19 amino acids. The CDR3 loop is CASSLENRGGSSYNSPLHF. CDR3 bases: TGCGCCAGCAGCTTGGAAAACAGGGGGGGTAGCTCCTATAATTCACCCCTCCACTTT.

The chain carries TRBV6-6 and TRBJ1-5; D gene uncertain. Trimming removed 2 bases from V and 15 bases from J, with 14 bases in between. CDR3 size: 12 residues. Germline assignment: CDR1 MNHNY and CDR2 SVGAGI (reference sequence). In DNA, the CDR3 is TGTGCCAGCAGTTACGACGGACCGAGGGCGCATTTT. This translates into CASSYDGPRAHF.

The chain combines TRBV11-2 with TRBJ1-2; D is uncertain. CDR3 length: 14 residues. Trimming shortened V by 4 bases and J by 5 bases, and 14 bases separated the two germline ends. The germline V gene has CDR1 SGHAT and CDR2 FQNNGV. CDR3 protein: CASSSPSPPYGYTF. CDR3 sequence (DNA): TGTGCCAGCAGCTCTCCCTCTCCCCCTTATGGCTACACCTTC.

This chain connects TRBV21-1 to TRBJ2-6; the listed D gene, TRBD2, was not tested against the DNA. TRBV21-1 is reported as a pseudogene. This CDR3 is 21 amino acids long. This chain's CDR3 is CASSKRVPEGLGSSGANVLTF. CDR3 in DNA: TGTGCCAGCAGCAAACGGGTTCCTGAGGGTCTAGGGAGTTCTGGGGCCAACGTCCTGACTTTC.

The V call is TRBV5-1, the J call TRBJ2-3; 7 nucleotides match TRBD2. Germline CDR1 and CDR2: SGHRS and YFSETQ. CDR3 length: 17 residues. V lost 2 bases, J lost 6 bases, and 15 bases stayed unmatched. CDR3 in amino acids: CASSFRLADPRGDTQYF. The CDR3, as DNA: TGCGCCAGCAGCTTTAGGCTAGCGGACCCCCGCGGGGATACGCAGTATTTT.

This clone was observed a handful of times. This chain connects TRBV18 to TRBJ2-5; a weak D match, TRBD2 (6 bases). With 2 bases removed from V and 1 base from J, the gap between germline ends came to 8 bases. Germline V gene lookup returns CDR1 KGHSH and CDR2 LQKENI. This CDR3 has 14 residues. CDR3 sequence reads: CASSPAGPQETQYF. In DNA, the CDR3 is TGTGCCAGCTCACCAGCGGGGCCCCAAGAGACCCAGTACTTC.

This clone has more than one count but fewer than ten. The J gene is TRBJ2-3, the V gene TRBV9, with TRBD2 matching over 10 bases. Germline lookup yields CDR1 SGDLS and CDR2 YYNGEE. The CDR3 loop spans 21 amino acids. Trimming took 0 bases from V and 2 from J; bases not matched to a gene: 18. The CDR3 sequence: CASSVDPSGRTPALVTDTQYF. The DNA for the CDR3 is TGTGCCAGCAGCGTAGACCCTAGCGGGAGAACCCCTGCTCTAGTCACAGATACGCAGTATTTT. Complete variable domain (other parts from reference TRBV9 and TRBJ2-3): DSGVTQTPKHLITATGQRVTLRCSPRSGDLSVYWYQQSLDQGLQFLIQYYNGEERAKGNILERFSAQQFPDLHSELNLSSLELGDSALYFCASSVDPSGRTPALVTDTQYFGPGTRLTVL.

This rearrangement joins TRBV28 to TRBJ1-2; maybe TRBD1 (5 bases). CDR1 MDHEN and CDR2 SYDVKM come from the germline V gene. The CDR3 is made up of 14 amino acids. Deletions cut 2 bases from V and 7 bases from J, with 14 bases between. CDR3 region: CASSLGAGLVGYTF. In DNA, the CDR3 is TGTGCCAGCAGTTTAGGGGCAGGGTTAGTTGGCTACACCTTC.

This clone appeared a few times. This chain uses TRBV19 with TRBJ1-6, with D maybe TRBD1 (5 bases). From germline, CDR1 is LNHDA and CDR2 SQIVND (reference sequence). Trimming cost V 5 bases and J 0 bases, with 14 bases left between them. This CDR3 is built from 17 residues. In DNA form, the CDR3 reads TGTGCCAGTAGTCCTAAAGGGGTGAGCTCCTATAATTCACCCCTCCACTTT. This translates into CASSPKGVSSYNSPLHF.

The V call is TRBV30, the J call TRBJ2-5; 9 nucleotides line up with TRBD1. The J call may be mistaken, given a closer DNA end match to TRBJ2-7. Germline V gene lookup returns CDR1 GTSNPN and CDR2 SVGIG (reference sequence). The CDR3 is 17 amino acids. The CDR3 is CASQPGQGYGVTHEQYF. CDR3 bases: TGTGCCTCCCAACCGGGACAGGGTTATGGTGTAACCCACGAGCAGTACTTC.

The V and J genes are TRBV28 and TRBJ1-4; no definite D call. V lost 6 bases and J 8 bases, leaving 22 bases between the germline ends. This CDR3 contains 16 residues. Per the germline V gene, CDR1 is MDHEN and CDR2 is SYDVKM. The CDR3 loop reads CASRPGVLRSSEKLFF. The CDR3 region has the DNA TGTGCCAGCAGACCCGGGGTCCTCCGGAGTTCGGAAAAACTGTTTTTT.

CDR3 DNA: TGTGCCAGCAGCTTAGAGGGGGCGGGGATGGGTGCTTTCTTT. Translated: CASSLEGAGMGAFF. This chain connects TRBV7-2 to TRBJ1-1; 7 nucleotides line up with TRBD1. J gave up 11 bases and V 1 base, and 10 bases lay outside the gene matches. The CDR3 consists of 14 residues. CDR1 is SGHTA, CDR2 FQGNSA, per germline.

This chain links TRBV18 with TRBJ2-1; maybe TRBD2 (5 bases). V was shortened by 3 bases and J by 7 bases, with 10 bases between the two germline ends. The CDR3 spans 13 residues. Germline-derived CDR1 and CDR2 are KGHSH and LQKENI. CDR3 in DNA: TGTGCCAGCTCACCCCAAGAGCGGAATGAGCAGTTCTTC. It codes for CASSPQERNEQFF. Full variable domain (remainder filled in from reference TRBV18 and TRBJ2-1): NAGVMQNPRHLVRRRGQEARLRCSPMKGHSHVYWYRQLPEEGLKFMVYLQKENIIDESGMPKERFSAEFPKEGPSILRIQQVVRGDSAAYFCASSPQERNEQFFGPGTRLTVL.

This chain connects TRBV11-2 to TRBJ2-4; D may be TRBD1 (5 bases). V shed 7 bases and J shed 4 bases, with 26 bases lying between them. Germline V gene sequence: CDR1 SGHAT, CDR2 FQNNGV. The CDR3 length is 18 residues. CDR3 nucleotide sequence: TGTGCCAGCAATCAGTGGGGCGCGGCCCTTAGGGCGAAAAACATTCAGTACTTC. It encodes CASNQWGAALRAKNIQYF.

This clone was counted a few times. The J gene is TRBJ2-1, the V gene TRBV7-2, with a tentative D call TRBD2 (7 bases). The V end lost 4 bases, the J end lost 6 bases, and 16 bases lay between the germline ends. The CDR3 loop spans 15 amino acids. CDR1 is SGHTA, CDR2 FQGNSA, per germline. The CDR3 region is CASSSQGGLGNEQFF. CDR3 DNA: TGTGCCAGCAGCTCACAGGGAGGGTTAGGCAATGAGCAGTTCTTC.